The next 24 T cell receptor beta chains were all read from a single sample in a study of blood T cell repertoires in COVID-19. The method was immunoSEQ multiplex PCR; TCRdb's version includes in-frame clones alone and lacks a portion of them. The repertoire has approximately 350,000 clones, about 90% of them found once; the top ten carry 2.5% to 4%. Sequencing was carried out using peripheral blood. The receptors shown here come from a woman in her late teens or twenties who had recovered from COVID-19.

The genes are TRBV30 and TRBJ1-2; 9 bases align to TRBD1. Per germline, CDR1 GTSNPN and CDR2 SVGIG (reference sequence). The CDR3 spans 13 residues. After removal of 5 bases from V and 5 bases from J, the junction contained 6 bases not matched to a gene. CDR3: CAWGDRDGYGYTF. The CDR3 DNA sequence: TGTGCCTGGGGGGACAGGGACGGATATGGCTACACCTTC.

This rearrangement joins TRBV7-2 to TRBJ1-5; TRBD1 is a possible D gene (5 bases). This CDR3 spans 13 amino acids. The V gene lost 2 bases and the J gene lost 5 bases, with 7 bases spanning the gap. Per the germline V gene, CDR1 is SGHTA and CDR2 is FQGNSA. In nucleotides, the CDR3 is TGTGCCAGCAGCTTATGGGGCGATCAGCCCCAGCATTTT. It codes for CASSLWGDQPQHF.

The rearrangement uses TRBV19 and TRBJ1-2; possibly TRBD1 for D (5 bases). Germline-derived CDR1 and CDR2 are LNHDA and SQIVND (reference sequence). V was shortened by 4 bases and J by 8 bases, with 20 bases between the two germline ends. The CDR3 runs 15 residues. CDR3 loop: CASSSHLVAGGGYTF. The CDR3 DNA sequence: TGTGCCAGTAGTAGCCACCTGGTTGCGGGGGGGGGCTACACCTTC.

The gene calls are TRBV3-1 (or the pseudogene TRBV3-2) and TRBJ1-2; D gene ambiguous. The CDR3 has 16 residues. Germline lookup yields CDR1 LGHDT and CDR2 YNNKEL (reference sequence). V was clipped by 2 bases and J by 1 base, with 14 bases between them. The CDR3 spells CASSQRRFDGNYGYTF. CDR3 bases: TGTGCCAGCAGCCAAAGGAGATTCGACGGTAACTATGGCTACACCTTC.

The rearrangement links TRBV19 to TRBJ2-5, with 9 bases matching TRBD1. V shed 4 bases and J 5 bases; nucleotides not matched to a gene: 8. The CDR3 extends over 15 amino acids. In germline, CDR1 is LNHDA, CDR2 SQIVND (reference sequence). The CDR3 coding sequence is TGTGCCAGTAGTAGGGAGACAGGGGGTCCGGAGACCCAGTACTTC. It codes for CASSRETGGPETQYF.

The CDR3 spells CASSWSLSGGPYEQYV. The DNA for the CDR3 is TGTGCCAGCAGCTGGTCGTTGAGCGGGGGCCCCTACGAGCAGTACGTC. This chain uses TRBV5-5 with TRBJ2-7; 8 bases align to TRBD2. The germline V gene has CDR1 SGHKS and CDR2 YYEKEE (reference sequence). V was pared by 3 bases and J by 2 bases, with 10 bases of the junction left unmatched. The CDR3 extends over 16 amino acids.

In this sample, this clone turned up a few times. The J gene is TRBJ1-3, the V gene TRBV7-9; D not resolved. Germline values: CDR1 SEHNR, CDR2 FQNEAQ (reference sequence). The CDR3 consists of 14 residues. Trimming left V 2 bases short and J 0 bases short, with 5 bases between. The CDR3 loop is CASSLLDSGNTIYF. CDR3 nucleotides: TGTGCCAGCAGCTTATTAGACTCTGGAAACACCATATATTTT.

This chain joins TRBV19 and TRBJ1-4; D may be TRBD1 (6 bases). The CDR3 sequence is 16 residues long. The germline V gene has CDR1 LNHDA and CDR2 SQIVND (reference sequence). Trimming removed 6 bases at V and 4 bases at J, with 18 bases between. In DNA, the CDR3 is TGTGCCAGTAGGGCGGCCCGAGGGGGAATTAATGAAAAACTGTTTTTT. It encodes CASRAARGGINEKLFF.

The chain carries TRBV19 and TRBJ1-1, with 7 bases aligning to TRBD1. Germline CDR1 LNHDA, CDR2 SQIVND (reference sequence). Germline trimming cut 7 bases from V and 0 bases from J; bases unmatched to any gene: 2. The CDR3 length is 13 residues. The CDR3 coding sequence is TGTGCCAGTAAGGACAGGATGAACACTGAAGCTTTCTTT. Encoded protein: CASKDRMNTEAFF. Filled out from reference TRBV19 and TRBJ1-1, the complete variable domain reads DGGITQSPKYLFRKEGQNVTLSCEQNLNHDAMYWYRQDPGQGLRLIYYSQIVNDFQKGDIAEGYSVSREKKESFPLTVTSAQKNPTAFYLCASKDRMNTEAFFGQGTRLTVV.

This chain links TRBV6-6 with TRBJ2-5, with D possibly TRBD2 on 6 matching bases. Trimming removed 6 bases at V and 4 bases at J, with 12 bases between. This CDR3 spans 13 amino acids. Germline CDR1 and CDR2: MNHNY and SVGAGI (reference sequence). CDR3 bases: TGTGCCAGCAGGCGGAGGGAGAGAGAGACCCAGTACTTC. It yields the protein CASRRRERETQYF.

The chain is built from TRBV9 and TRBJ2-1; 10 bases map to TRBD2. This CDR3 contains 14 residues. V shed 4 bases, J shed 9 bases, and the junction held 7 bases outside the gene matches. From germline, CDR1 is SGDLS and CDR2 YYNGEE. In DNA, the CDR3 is TGTGCCAGCAGCTTACTAGCGGGAATTGGTGAGCAGTTCTTC. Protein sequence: CASSLLAGIGEQFF.

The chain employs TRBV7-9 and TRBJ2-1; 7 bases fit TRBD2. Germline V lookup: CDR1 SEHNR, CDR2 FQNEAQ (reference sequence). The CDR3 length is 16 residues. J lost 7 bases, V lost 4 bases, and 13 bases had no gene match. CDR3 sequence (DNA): TGTGCCAGCAGCTCCTCCGCGCGGGAGACTCGGAATGAGCAGTTCTTC. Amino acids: CASSSSARETRNEQFF.

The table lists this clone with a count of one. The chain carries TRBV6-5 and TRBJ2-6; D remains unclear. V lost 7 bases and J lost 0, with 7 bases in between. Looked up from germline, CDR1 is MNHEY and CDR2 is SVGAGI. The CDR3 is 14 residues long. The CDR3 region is CASTQLSGANVLTF. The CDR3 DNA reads TGTGCCAGCACCCAACTCTCTGGGGCCAACGTCCTGACTTTC.

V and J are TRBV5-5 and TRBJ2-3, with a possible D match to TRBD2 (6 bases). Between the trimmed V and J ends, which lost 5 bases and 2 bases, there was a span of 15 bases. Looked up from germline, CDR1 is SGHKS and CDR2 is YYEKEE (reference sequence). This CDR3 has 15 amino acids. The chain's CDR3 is CASSGLATTTDTQYF. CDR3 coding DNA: TGTGCCAGCAGTGGGCTAGCGACTACCACAGATACGCAGTATTTT.

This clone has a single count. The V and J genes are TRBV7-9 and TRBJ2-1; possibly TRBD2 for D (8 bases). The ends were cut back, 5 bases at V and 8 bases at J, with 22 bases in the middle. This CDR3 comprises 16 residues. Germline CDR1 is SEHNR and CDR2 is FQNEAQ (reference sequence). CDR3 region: CASSPRRGREEDEQFF. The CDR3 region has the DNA TGTGCCAGCAGCCCCCGGAGGGGGCGGGAGGAAGATGAGCAGTTCTTC.

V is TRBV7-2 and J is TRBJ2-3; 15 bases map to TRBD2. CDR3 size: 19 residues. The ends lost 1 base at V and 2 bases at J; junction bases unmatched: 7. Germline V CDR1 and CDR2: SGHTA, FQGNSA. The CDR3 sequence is CASSLGLGLAGGPTDTQYF. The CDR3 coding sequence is TGTGCCAGCAGCTTAGGTCTGGGACTAGCGGGAGGCCCCACAGATACGCAGTATTTT.

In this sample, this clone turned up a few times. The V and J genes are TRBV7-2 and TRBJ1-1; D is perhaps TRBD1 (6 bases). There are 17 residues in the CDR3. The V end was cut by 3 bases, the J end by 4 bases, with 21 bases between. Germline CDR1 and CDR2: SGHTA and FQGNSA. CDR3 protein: CASSFVPMSQGSTEAFF. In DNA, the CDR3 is TGTGCCAGCAGCTTTGTTCCCATGTCCCAGGGGAGCACTGAAGCTTTCTTT.

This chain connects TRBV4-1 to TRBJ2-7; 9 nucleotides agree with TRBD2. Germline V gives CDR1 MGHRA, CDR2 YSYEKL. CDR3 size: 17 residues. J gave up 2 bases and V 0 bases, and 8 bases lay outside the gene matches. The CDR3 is CASSQDPGLAGTYEQYV. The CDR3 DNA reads TGCGCCAGCAGCCAAGATCCCGGGCTAGCGGGAACCTACGAGCAGTACGTC.

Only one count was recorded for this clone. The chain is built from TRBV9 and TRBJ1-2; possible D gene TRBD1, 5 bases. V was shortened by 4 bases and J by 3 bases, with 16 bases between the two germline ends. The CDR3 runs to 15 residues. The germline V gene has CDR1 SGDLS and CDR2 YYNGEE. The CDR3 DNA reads TGTGCCAGCAGCTCACAAGAAACAGGCTACTATGGCTACACCTTC. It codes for CASSSQETGYYGYTF.

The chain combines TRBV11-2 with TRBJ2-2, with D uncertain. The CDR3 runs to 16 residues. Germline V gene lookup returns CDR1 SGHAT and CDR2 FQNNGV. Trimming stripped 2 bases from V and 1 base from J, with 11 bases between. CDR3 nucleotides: TGTGCCAGCAGCTTATTTCGCCAGGTGAACACCGGGGAGCTGTTTTTT. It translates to CASSLFRQVNTGELFF.

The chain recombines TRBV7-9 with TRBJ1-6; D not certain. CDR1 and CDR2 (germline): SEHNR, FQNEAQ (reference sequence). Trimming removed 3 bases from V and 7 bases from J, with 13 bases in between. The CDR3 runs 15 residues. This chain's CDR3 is CASSLSGNLNSPLHF. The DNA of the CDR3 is TGTGCCAGCAGCTTGTCCGGGAACCTCAATTCACCCCTCCACTTT.

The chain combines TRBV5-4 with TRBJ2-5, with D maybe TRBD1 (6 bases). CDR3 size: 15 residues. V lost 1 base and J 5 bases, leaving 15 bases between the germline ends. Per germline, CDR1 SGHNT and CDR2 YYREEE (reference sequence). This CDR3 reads CASSLLGTMGETQYF. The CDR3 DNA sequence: TGTGCCAGCAGCTTGCTCGGGACAATGGGGGAGACCCAGTACTTC.

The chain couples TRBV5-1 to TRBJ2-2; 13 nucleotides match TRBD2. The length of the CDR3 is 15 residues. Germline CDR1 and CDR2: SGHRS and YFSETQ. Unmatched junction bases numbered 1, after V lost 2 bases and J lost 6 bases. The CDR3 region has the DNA TGCGCCAGCAGCTTCGGACTAGCGGGAGCCGGGGAGCTGTTTTTT. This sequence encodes CASSFGLAGAGELFF.

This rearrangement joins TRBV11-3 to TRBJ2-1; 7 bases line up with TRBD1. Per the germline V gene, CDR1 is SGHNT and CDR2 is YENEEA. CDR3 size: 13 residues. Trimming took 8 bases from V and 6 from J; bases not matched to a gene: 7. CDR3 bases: TGTGCCAGCGGACAGGTTTCCCCCAATGAGCAGTTCTTC. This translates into CASGQVSPNEQFF.